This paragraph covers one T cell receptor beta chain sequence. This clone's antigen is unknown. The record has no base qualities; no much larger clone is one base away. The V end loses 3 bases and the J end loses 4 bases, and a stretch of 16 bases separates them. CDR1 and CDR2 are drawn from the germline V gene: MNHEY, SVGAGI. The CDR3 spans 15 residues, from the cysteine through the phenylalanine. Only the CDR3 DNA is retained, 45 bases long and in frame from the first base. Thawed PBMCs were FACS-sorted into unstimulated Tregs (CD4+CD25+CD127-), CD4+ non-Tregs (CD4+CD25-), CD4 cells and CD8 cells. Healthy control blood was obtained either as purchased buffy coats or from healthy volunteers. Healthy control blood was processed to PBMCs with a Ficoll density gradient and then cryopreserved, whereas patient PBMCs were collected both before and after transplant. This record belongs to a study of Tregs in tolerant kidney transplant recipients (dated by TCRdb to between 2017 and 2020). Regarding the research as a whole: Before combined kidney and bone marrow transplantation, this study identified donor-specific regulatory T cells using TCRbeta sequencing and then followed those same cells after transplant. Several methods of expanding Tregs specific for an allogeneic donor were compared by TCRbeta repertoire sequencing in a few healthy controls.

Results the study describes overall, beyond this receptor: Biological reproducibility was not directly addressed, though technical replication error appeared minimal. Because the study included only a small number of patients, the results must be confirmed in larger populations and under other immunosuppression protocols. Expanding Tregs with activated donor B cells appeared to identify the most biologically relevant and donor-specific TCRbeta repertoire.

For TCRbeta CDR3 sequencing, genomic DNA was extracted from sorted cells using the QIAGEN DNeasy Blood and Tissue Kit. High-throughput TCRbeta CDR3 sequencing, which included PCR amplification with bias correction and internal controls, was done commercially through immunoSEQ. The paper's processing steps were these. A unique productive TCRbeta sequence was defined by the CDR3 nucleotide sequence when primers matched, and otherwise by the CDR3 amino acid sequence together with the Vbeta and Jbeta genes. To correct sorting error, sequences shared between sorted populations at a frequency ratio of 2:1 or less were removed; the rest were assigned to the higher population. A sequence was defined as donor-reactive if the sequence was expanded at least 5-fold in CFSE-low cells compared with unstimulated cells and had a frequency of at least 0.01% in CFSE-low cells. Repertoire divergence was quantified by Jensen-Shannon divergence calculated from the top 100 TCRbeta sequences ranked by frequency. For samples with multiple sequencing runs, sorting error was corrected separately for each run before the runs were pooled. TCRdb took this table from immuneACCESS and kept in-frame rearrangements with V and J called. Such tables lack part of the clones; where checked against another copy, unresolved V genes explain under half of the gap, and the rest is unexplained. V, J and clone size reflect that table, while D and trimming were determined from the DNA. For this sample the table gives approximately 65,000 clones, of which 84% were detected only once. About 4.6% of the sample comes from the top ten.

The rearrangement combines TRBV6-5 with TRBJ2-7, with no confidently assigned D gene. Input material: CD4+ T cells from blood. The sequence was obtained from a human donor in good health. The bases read TGTGCCAGCAGTTATCGGCCTGCGGCACCATACGAGCAGTACTTC. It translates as CASSYRPAAPYEQYF.